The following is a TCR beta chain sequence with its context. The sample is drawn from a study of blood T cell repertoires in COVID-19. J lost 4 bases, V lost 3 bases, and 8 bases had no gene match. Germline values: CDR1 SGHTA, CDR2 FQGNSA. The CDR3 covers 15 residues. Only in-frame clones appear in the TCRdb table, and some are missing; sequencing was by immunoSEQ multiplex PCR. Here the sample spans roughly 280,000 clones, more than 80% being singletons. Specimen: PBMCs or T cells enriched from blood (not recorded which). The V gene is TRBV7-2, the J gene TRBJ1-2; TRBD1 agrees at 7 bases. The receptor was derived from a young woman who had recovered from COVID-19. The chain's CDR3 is CASSLYLTGSYGYTF. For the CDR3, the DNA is TGTGCCAGCAGCTTGTACCTGACAGGGAGCTATGGCTACACCTTC.